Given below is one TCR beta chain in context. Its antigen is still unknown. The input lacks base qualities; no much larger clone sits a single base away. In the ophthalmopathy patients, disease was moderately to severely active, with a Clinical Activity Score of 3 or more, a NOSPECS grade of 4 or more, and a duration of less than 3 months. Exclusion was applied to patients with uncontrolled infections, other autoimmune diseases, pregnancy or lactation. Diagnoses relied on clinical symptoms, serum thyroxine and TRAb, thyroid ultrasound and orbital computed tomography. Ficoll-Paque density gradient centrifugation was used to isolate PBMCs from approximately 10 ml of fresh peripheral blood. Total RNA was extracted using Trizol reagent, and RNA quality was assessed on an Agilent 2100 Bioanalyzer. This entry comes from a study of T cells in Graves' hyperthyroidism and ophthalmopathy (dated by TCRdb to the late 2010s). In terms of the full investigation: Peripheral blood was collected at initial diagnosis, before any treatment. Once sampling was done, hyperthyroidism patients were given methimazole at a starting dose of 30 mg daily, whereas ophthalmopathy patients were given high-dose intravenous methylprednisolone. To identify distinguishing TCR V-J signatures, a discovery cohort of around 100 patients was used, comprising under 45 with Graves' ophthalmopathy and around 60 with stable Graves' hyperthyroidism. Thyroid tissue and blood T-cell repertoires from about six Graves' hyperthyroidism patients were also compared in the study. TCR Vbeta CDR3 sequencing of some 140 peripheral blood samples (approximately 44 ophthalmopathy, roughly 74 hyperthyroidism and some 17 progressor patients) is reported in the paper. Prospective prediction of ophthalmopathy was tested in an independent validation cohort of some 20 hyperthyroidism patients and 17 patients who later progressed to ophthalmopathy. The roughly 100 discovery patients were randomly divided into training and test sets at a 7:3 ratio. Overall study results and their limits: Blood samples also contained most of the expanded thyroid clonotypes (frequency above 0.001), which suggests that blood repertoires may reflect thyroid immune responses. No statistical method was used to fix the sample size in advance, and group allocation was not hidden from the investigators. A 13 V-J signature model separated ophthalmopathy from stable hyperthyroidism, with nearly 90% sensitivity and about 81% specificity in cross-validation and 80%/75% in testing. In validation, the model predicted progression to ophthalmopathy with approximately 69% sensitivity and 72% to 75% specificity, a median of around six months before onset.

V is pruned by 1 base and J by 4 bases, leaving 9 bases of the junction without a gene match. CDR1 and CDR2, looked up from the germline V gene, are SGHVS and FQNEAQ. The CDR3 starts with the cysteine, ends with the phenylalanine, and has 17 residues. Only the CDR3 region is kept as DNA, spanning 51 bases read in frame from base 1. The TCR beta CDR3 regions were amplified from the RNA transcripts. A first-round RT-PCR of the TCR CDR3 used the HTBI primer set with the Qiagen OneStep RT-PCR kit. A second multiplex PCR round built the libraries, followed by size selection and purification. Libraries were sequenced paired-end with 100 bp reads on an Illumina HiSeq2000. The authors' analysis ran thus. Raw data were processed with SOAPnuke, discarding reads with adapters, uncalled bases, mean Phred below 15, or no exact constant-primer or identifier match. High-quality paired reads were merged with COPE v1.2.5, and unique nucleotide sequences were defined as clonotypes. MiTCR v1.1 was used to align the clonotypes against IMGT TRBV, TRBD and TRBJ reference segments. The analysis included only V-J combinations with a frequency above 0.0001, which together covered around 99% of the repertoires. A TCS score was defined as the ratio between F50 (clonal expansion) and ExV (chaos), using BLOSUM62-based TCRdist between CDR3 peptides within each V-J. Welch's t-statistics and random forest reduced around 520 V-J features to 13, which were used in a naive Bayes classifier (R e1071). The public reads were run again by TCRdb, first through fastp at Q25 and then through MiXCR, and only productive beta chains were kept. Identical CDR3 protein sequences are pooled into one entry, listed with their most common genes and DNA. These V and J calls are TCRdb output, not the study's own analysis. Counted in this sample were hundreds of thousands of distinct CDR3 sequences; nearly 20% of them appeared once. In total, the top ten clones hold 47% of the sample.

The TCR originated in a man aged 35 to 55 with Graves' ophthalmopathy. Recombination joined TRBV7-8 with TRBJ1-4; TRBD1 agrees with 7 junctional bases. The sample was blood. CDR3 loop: CASSLEAGGAFNEKLFF. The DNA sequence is TGTGCCAGCAGCTTAGAAGCAGGGGGTGCCTTTAATGAAAAACTGTTTTTT.